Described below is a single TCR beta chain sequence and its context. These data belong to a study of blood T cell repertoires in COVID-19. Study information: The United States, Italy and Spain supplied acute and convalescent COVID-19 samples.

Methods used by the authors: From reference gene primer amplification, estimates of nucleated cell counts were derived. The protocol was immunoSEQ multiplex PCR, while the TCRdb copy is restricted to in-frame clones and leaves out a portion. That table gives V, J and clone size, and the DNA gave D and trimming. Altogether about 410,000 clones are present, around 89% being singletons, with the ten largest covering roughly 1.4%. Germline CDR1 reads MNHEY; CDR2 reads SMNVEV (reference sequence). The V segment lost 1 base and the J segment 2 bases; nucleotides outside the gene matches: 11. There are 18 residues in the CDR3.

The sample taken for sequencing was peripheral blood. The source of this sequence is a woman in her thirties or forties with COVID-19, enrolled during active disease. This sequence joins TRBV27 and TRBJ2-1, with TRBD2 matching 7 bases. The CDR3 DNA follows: TGTGCCAGCAGTTTATATGGTAATAGGGAGGGCCCCTACAATGAGCAGTTCTTC. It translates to CASSLYGNREGPYNEQFF.